This entry lists 11 T cell receptor beta chains sequenced from one sample in a study of somatic mutations in cytotoxic T cells in rheumatoid arthritis. This table comes from immunoSEQ multiplex PCR, and its TCRdb copy is limited to in-frame clones, with some not included. The repertoire holds 15,000 to 20,000 clones, with about 80% as singletons. Sequenced: CD8+ T cells sorted from blood. The receptors come from an adult with rheumatoid arthritis.

The rearrangement links TRBV7-6 to TRBJ2-7; 8 nucleotides line up with TRBD2. Germline V CDR1 and CDR2: SGHVS, FNYEAQ. The CDR3 totals 15 residues. Trimming at V came to 1 base and at J to 3 bases, leaving 5 bases not matched to a gene. The CDR3 nucleotides are TGTGCCAGCAGCTTAGGTGGCGGGAGGATCTACGAGCAGTACTTC. Translated: CASSLGGGRIYEQYF.

J is TRBJ2-5 and V is TRBV6-5, with 7 nucleotides matching TRBD2. The CDR3 loop spans 14 amino acids. The germline V gene encodes CDR1 MNHEY and CDR2 SVGAGI. V lost 5 bases to trimming and J lost 4 bases; unmatched junction nucleotides: 7. As DNA, the CDR3 is TGTGCCAGCAGTACCGGGACGGGAGGAGAGACCCAGTACTTC. It codes for CASSTGTGGETQYF.

V gene TRBV5-1 combines with J gene TRBJ2-7, with unresolved D. The CDR3 length is 15 residues. Trimming removed 5 bases at V and 2 bases at J, with 17 bases between. Germline CDR1 reads SGHRS; CDR2 reads YFSETQ. The CDR3 loop reads CASSEHLSRAYEQYF. The CDR3 bases are TGCGCCAGCAGTGAACACTTATCCCGGGCCTACGAGCAGTACTTC.

The rearrangement uses TRBV7-9 and TRBJ1-1, with TRBD1 as a possible D gene (5 bases). In germline, CDR1 is SEHNR, CDR2 FQNEAQ (reference sequence). Trimming removed 3 bases at V and 10 bases at J, with 15 bases between. This CDR3 has 13 amino acids. Here the CDR3 DNA reads TGTGCCAGCAGCTTGGGTGGGGGGGGAGTAGCTTTCTTT. It is translated as CASSLGGGGVAFF.

This chain joins TRBV7-8 and TRBJ2-5; 8 bases line up with TRBD2. Germline V CDR1 and CDR2: SGHVS, FQNEAQ. Trimming cost V 5 bases and J 6 bases; bases outside gene matches: 8. CDR3 length equals 14 residues. The DNA of the CDR3 is TGTGCCAGCAGCCTACTAGCGGTTCCAAAGACCCAGTACTTC. Its translation is CASSLLAVPKTQYF.

The rearrangement links TRBV6-4 to TRBJ2-3, with D perhaps TRBD2 (6 bases). The CDR3 is 15 amino acids. CDR1 and CDR2 from the germline V gene are MRHNA and SNTAGT. The V end lost 6 bases, the J end lost 4 bases, and 17 bases lay between the germline ends. The CDR3 spells CASSYGTLAPDTQYF. CDR3 bases: TGTGCCAGCAGCTACGGGACTCTGGCCCCAGATACGCAGTATTTT.

This rearrangement joins TRBV5-4 to TRBJ2-7, with 11 bases lining up with TRBD2. The germline gives CDR1 SGHNT, CDR2 YYREEE (reference sequence). The CDR3 sequence is 15 residues long. Trimming removed 4 bases from V and 0 bases from J; junction bases left unmatched: 3. The CDR3 DNA reads TGTGCCAGCAGCCCGGGACTAGCGGCCTCCTACGAGCAGTACTTC. This gives the protein CASSPGLAASYEQYF.

The genes are TRBV6-1 and TRBJ1-1; D may be TRBD1 (5 bases). With 6 bases removed from V and 1 base from J, the gap between germline ends came to 9 bases. The V gene's germline CDR1 is MNHNS and CDR2 SASEGT. The CDR3 has 13 residues. The CDR3 sequence: CASRDTGNTEAFF. CDR3 coding DNA: TGTGCCAGCAGGGATACAGGGAACACTGAAGCTTTCTTT.

V and J are TRBV2 and TRBJ2-1; 10 nucleotides line up with TRBD2. Germline lookup yields CDR1 SNHLY and CDR2 FYNNEI. J was trimmed by 5 bases and V by 5 bases; bases with no gene match: 12. The CDR3 extends over 17 amino acids. The CDR3 is CASSHWTSGTADNEQFF. In DNA form, the CDR3 reads TGTGCCAGCAGTCACTGGACTAGCGGTACGGCAGACAATGAGCAGTTCTTC.

This chain links TRBV5-1 with TRBJ1-2; tentative D call: TRBD1 (5 bases). This CDR3 has 14 amino acids. Germline loops: CDR1 SGHRS, CDR2 YFSETQ. The germline V and J ends were trimmed by 3 bases and 8 bases, with 17 bases remaining between them. CDR3 DNA sequence: TGCGCCAGCAGCTGGGCAGGAGGGACTCGGGGCTACACCTTC. Translated, it gives CASSWAGGTRGYTF.

The chain recombines TRBV2 with TRBJ1-4; D gene ambiguous. CDR1 SNHLY and CDR2 FYNNEI come from the germline V gene. The CDR3 has 20 amino acids. V was shortened by 9 bases and J by 0 bases, with 29 bases between the two germline ends. In DNA form, the CDR3 reads TGTGCCAGTAAGACACCGGGGATGGCCGATGAAGTTGCAACTAATGAAAAACTGTTTTTT. Protein: CASKTPGMADEVATNEKLFF.